The count of the clone carrying this T cell receptor (beta chain) is one. Its antigen is undetermined. This specimen comes from a study of cytomegalovirus exposure and HLA in healthy donors. The study's findings and limits: A later analysis revealed that TCR association rates differed between HLA loci, peaking at DRB1 and bottoming out at HLA-C. Roughly uniform depth of sequencing across donors was assumed in presence/absence analyses.

The CDR3 has 14 residues. The primer mix had 60 Vbeta and 13 Jbeta primers. The repertoire was sequenced with immunoSEQ multiplex PCR; TCRdb's copy has only in-frame clones and lacks some. Of a few hundred thousand clones in the sample, 80% were seen once. This sequence was found in a girl under 10 years old in good health and CMV-seronegative. Sequenced input: PBMCs. The V and J genes are TRBV21-1 and TRBJ2-3; TRBD1 was called by the table and not checked on the DNA. TRBV21-1 is annotated as a pseudogene. Here the CDR3 DNA reads TGTGCCAGCAGGAGGGGGCTGGGCACAGATACGCAGTATTTT. Its protein product is CASRRGLGTDTQYF.